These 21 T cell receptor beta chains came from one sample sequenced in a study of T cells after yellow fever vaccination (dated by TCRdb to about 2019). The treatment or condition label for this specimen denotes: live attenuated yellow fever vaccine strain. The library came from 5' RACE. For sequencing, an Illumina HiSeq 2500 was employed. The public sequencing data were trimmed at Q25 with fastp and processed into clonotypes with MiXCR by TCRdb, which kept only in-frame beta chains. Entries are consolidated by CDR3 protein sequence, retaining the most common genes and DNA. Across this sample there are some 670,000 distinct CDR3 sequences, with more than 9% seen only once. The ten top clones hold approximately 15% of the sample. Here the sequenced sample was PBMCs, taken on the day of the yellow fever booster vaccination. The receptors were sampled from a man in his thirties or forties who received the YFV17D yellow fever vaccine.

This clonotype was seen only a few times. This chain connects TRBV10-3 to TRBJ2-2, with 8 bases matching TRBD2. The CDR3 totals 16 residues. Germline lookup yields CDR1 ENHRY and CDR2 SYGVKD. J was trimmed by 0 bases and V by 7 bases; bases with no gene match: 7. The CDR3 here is CAITPGGGSNTGELFF. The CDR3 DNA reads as TGTGCCATCACCCCGGGGGGGGGATCGAACACCGGGGAGCTGTTTTTT.

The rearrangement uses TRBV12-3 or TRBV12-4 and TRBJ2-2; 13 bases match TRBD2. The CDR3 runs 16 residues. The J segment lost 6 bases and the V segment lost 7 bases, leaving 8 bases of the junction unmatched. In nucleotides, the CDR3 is TGTGCCAGCACCCGACTAGCGGGAGGTCTAGCCGGGGAGCTGTTTTTT. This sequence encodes CASTRLAGGLAGELFF.

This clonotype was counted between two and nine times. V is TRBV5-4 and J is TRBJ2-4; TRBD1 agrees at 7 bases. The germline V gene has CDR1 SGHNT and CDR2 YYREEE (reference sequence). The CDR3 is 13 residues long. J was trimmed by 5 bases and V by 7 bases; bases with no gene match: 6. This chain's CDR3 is CASGATGENIQYF. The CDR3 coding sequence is TGTGCCAGCGGGGCCACAGGGGAAAACATTCAGTACTTC.

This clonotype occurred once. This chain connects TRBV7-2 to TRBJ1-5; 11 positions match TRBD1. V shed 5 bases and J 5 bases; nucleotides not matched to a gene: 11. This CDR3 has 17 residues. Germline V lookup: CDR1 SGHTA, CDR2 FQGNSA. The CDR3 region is CASSRPGTGGDDQPQHF. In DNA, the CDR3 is TGTGCCAGCAGCCGACCCGGGACAGGGGGGGACGATCAGCCCCAGCATTTT.

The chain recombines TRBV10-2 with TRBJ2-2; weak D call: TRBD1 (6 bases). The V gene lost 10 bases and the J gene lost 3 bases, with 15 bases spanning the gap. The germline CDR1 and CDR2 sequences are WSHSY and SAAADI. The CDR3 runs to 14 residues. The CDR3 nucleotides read TGCGCCACCTCCAACAGGGCTGACACCGGGGAGCTGTTTTTT. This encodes CATSNRADTGELFF.

Here the CDR3 DNA reads TGTGCCAGCAGTCTGGGACAGGTTAATGAAAAACTGTTTTTT. This sequence encodes CASSLGQVNEKLFF. The V and J genes are TRBV12-3 or TRBV12-4 and TRBJ1-4; 8 nucleotides agree with TRBD1. The CDR3 covers 14 residues. The J segment lost 4 bases and the V segment lost 5 bases, leaving 3 bases of the junction unmatched.

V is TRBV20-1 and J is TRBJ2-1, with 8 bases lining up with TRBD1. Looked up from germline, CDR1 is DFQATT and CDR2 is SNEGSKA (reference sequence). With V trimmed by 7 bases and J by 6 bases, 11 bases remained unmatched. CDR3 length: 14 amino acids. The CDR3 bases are TGCAGTGTGTCCAATCTGGACAGGGCCAATGAGCAGTTCTTC. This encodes CSVSNLDRANEQFF.

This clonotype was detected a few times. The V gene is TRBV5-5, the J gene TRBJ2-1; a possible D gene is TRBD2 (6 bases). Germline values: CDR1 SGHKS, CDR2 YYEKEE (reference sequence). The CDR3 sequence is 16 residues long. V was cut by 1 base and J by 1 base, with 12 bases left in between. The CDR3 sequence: CASSLYGRGSYNEQFF. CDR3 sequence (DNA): TGTGCCAGCAGCTTGTACGGGAGAGGTTCCTACAATGAGCAGTTCTTC. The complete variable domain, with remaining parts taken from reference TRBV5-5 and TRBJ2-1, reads DAGVTQSPTHLIKTRGQQVTLRCSPISGHKSVSWYQQVLGQGPQFIFQYYEKEERGRGNFPDRFSARQFPNYSSELNVNALLLGDSALYLCASSLYGRGSYNEQFFGPGTRLTVL.

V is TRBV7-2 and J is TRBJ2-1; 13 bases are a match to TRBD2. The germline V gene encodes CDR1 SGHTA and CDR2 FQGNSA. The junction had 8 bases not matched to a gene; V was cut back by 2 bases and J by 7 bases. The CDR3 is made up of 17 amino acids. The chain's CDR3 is CASSLPLAGGPFNEQFF. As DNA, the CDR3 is TGTGCCAGCAGCTTACCACTAGCGGGAGGGCCGTTTAATGAGCAGTTCTTC.

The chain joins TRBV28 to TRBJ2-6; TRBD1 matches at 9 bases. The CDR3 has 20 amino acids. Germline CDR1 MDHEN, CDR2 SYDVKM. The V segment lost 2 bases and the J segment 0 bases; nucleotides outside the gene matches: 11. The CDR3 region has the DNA TGTGCCAGCAGTTTAATCTCAAAGGGGACAGGGATCTCTGGGGCCAACGTCCTGACTTTC. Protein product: CASSLISKGTGISGANVLTF.

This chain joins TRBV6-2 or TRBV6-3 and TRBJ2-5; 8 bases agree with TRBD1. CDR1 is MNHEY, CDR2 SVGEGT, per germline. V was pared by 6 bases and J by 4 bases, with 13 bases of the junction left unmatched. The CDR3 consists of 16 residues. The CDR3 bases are TGTGCCAGCAGAAAAACCGGGACAGGTACTCGAGAGACCCAGTACTTC. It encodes CASRKTGTGTRETQYF.

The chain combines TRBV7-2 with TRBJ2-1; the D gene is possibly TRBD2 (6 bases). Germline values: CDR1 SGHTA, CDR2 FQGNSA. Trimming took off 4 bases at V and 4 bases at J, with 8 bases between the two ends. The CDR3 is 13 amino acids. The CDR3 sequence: CASSYREYNEQFF. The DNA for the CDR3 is TGTGCCAGCAGCTACCGGGAGTACAATGAGCAGTTCTTC.

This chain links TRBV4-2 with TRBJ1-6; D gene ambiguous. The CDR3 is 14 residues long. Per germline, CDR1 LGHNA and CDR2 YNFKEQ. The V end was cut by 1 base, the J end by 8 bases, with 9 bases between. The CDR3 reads CASSQGSAYSPLHF. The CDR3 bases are TGTGCCAGCAGCCAAGGATCAGCGTATTCACCCCTCCACTTT.

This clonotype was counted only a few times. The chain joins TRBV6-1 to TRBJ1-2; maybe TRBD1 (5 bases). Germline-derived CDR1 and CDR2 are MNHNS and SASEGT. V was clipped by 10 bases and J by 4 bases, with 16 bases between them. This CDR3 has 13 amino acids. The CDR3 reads CAIRTAGSYGYTF. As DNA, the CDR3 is TGTGCCATCCGGACCGCAGGGAGCTATGGCTACACCTTC.

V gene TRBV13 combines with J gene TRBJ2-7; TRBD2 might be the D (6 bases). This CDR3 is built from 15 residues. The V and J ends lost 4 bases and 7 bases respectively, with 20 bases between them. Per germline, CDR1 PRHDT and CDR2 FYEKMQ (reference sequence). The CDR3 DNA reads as TGTGCCAGCAGCTCCTTCCGGGACTTTACGGGGGAGCAGTACTTC. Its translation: CASSSFRDFTGEQYF.

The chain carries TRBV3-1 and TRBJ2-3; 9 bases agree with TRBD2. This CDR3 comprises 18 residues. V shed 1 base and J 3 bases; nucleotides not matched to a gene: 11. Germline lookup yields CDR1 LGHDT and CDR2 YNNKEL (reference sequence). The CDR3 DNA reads TGTGCCAGCAGCCAAGTACGGGGTCCTAGCGGGACGACAGATACGCAGTATTTT. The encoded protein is CASSQVRGPSGTTDTQYF.

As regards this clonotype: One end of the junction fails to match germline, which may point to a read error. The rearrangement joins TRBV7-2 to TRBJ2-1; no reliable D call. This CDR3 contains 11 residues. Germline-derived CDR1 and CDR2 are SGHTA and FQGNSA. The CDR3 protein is CASSLRLEPAF. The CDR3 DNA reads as TGTGCCAGCAGCTTACGTTTGGAACCGGCTTTC.

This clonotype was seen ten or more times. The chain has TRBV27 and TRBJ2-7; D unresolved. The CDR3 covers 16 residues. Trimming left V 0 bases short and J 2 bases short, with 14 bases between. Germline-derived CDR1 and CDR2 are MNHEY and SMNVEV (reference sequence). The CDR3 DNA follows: TGTGCCAGCAGTTTATCGTTTAGCCAAAGAACCTACGAGCAGTACTTC. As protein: CASSLSFSQRTYEQYF.

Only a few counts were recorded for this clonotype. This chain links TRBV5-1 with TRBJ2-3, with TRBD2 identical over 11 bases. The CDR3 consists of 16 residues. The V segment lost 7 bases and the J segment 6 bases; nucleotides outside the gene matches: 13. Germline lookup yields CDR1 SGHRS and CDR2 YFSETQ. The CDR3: CASSGTSGPGRDTQYF. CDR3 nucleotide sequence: TGCGCCAGCTCCGGGACTAGCGGACCAGGGCGCGATACGCAGTATTTT.

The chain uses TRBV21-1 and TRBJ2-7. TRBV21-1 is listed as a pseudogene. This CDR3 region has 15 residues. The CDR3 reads CACSQGALEVGEQYF. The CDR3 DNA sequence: TGTGCCTGCAGCCAGGGCGCTTTAGAGGTTGGCGAGCAGTACTTC.

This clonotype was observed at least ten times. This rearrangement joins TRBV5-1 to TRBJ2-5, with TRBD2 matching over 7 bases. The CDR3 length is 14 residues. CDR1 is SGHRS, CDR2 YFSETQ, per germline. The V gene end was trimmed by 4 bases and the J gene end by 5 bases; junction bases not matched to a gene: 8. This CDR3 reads CASSDWGGMETQYF. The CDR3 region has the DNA TGCGCCAGCAGCGACTGGGGGGGGATGGAGACCCAGTACTTC.